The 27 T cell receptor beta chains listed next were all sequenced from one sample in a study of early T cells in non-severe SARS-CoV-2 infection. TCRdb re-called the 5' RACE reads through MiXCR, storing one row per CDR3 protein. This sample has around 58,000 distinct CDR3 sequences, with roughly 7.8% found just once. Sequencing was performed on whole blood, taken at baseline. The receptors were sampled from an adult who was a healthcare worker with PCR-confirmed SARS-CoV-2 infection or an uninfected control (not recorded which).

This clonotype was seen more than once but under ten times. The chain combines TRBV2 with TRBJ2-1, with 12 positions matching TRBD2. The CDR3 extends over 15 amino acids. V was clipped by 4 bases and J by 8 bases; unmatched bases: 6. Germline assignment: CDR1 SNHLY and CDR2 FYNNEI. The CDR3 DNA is TGTGCCAGCAGTGCAGGACTAGCGGGAAGCGATGAGCAGTTCTTC. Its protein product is CASSAGLAGSDEQFF.

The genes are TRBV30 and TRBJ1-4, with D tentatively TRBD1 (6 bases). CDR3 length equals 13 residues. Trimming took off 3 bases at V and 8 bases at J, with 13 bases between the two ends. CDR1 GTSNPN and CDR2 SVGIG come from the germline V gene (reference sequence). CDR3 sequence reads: CAWSRGLEEKLFF. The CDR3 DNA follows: TGTGCCTGGAGCAGGGGATTGGAGGAAAAACTGTTTTTT.

The CDR3 nucleotides read TGTGCCAGCAGCCCCGGGGCTAGCGGGAGTTGGTATGAGCAGTTCTTC. Translated: CASSPGASGSWYEQFF. The chain employs TRBV7-6 and TRBJ2-1, with 10 positions matching TRBD2. Germline CDR1 is SGHVS and CDR2 is FNYEAQ. The CDR3 is 16 residues long. With V trimmed by 5 bases and J by 8 bases, 12 bases remained unmatched.

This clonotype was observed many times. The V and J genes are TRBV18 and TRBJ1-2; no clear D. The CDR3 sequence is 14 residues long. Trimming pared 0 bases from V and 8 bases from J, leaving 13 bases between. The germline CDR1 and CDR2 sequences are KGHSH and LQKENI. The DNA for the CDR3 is TGTGCCAGCTCACCACCGGTGAAGGGCATCGGCTACACCTTC. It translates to CASSPPVKGIGYTF.

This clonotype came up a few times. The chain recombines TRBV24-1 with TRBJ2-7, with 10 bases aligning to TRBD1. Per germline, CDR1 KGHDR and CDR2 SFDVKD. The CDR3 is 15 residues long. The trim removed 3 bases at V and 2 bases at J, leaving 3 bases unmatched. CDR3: CATSDPGTGAYEQYF. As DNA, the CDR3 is TGTGCCACCAGTGATCCCGGGACAGGGGCCTACGAGCAGTACTTC.

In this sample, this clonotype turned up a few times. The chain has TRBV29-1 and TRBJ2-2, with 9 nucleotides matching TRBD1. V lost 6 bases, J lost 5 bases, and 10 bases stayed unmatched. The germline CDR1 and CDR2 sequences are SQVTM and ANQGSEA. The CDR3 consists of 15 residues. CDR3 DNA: TGCAGCGTGGAGACCGGGACAGGGAGTACCGGGGAGCTGTTTTTT. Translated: CSVETGTGSTGELFF.

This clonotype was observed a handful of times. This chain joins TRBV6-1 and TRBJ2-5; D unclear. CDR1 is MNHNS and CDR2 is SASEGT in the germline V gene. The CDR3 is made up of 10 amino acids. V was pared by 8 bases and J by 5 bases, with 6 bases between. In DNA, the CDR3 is TGTGCCAGCGACCGGGAGACCCAGTACTTC. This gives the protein CASDRETQYF.

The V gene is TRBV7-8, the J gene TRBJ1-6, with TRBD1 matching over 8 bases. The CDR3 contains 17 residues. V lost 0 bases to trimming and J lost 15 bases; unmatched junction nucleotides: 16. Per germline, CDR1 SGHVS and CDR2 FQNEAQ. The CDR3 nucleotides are TGTGCCAGCAGCTTAGCCGAGAGGGGAGGGACAGGAGGAGACCTCCACTTT. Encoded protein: CASSLAERGGTGGDLHF.

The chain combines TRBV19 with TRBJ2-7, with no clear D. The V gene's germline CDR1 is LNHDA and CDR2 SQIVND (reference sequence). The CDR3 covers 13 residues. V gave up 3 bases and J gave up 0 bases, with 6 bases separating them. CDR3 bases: TGTGCCAGTAGTATCTTGCCCTCCTACGAGCAGTACTTC. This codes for CASSILPSYEQYF.

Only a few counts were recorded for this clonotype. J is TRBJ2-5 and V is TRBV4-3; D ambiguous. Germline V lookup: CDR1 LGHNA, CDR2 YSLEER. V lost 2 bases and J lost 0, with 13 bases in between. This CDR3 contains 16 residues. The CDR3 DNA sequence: TGCGCCAGCAGCCAACGCTTCCGCGTGTACCAAGAGACCCAGTACTTC. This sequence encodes CASSQRFRVYQETQYF.

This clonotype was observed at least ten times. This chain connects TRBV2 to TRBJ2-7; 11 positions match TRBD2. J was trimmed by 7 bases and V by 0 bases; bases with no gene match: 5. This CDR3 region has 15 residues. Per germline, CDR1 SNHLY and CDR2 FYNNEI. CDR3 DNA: TGTGCCAGCAGTGAAGCGCGCGGACTAGCGGGTGAGCAGTACTTC. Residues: CASSEARGLAGEQYF.

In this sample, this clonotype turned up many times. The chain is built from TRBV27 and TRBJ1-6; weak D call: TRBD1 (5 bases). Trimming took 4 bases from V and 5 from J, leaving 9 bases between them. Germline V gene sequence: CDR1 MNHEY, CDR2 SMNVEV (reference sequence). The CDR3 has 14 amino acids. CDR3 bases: TGTGCCAGCAGTTGGCGAGGGGATAATTCACCCCTCCACTTT. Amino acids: CASSWRGDNSPLHF.

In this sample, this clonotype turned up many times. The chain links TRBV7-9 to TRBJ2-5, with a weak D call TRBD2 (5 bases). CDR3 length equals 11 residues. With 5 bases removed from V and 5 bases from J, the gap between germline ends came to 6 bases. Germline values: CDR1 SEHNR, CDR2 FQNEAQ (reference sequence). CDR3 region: CASSTGETQYF. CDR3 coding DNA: TGTGCCAGCAGCACGGGGGAGACCCAGTACTTC. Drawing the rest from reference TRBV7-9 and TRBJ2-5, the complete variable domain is DTGVSQNPRHKITKRGQNVTFRCDPISEHNRLYWYRQTLGQGPEFLTYFQNEAQLEKSRLLSDRFSAERPKGSFSTLEIQRTEQGDSAMYLCASSTGETQYFGPGTRLLVL.

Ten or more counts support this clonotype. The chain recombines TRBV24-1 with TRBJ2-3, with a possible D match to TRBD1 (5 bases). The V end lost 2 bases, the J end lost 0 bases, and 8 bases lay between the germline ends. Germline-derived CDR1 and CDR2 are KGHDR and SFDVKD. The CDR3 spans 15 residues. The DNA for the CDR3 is TGTGCCACCAGTGATTATCAGGGTAGCACAGATACGCAGTATTTT. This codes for CATSDYQGSTDTQYF.

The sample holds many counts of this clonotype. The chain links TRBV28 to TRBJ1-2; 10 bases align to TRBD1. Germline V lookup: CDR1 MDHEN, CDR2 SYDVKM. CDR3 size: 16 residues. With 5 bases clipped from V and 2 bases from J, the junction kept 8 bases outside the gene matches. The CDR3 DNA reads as TGTGCCAGCAGTGAGACAGGGGGCGTGGGGAACTATGGCTACACCTTC. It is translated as CASSETGGVGNYGYTF.

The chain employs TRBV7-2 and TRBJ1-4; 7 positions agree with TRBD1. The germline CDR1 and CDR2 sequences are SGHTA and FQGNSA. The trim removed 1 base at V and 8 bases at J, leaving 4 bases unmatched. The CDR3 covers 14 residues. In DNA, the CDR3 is TGTGCCAGCAGCTTAGTAGGGGGCCGGGAAAAACTGTTTTTT. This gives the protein CASSLVGGREKLFF.

The CDR3 bases are TGTGCCACCAGGGAGGGCGAAGATGAGCAGTTCTTC. Protein: CATREGEDEQFF. The chain joins TRBV24-1 to TRBJ2-1; D is perhaps TRBD2 (6 bases). V was pared by 7 bases and J by 8 bases, with 11 bases between. This CDR3 region has 12 residues. CDR1 and CDR2 (germline): KGHDR, SFDVKD.

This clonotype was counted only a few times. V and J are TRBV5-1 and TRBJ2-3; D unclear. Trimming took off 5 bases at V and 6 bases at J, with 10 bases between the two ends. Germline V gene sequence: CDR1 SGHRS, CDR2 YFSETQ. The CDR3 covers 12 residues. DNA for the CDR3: TGCGCCAGCAGAGCGACTTCGGATACGCAGTATTTT. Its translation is CASRATSDTQYF.

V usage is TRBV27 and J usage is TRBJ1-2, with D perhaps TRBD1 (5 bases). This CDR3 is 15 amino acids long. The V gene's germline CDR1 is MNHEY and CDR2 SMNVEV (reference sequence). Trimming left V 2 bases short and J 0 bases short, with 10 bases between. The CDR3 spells CASSLSQTANYGYTF. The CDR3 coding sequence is TGTGCCAGCAGTTTAAGCCAGACAGCTAACTATGGCTACACCTTC.

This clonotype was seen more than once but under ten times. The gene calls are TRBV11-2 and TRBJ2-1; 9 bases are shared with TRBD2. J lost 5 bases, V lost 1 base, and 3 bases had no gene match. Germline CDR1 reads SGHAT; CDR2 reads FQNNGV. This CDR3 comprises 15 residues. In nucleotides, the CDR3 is TGTGCCAGCAGCTTAGGACTAGCGGAAAACAATGAGCAGTTCTTC. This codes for CASSLGLAENNEQFF. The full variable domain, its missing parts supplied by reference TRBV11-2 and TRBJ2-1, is EAGVAQSPRYKIIEKRQSVAFWCNPISGHATLYWYQQILGQGPKLLIQFQNNGVVDDSQLPKDRFSAERLKGVDSTLKIQPAKLEDSAVYLCASSLGLAENNEQFFGPGTRLTVL.

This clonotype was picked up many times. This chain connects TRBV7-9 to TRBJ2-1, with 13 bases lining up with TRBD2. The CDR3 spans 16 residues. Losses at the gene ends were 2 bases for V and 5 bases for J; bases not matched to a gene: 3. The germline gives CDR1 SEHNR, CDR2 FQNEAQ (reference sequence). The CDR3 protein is CASSLFGTSGNNEQFF. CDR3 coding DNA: TGTGCCAGCAGCTTATTTGGGACTAGCGGGAACAATGAGCAGTTCTTC.

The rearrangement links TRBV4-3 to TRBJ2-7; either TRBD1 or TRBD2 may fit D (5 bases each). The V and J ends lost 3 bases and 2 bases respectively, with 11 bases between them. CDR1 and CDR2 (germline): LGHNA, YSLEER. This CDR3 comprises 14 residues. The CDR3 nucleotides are TGCGCCAGCAGCCAGGAGGACAAAGCCTACGAGCAGTACTTC. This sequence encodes CASSQEDKAYEQYF.

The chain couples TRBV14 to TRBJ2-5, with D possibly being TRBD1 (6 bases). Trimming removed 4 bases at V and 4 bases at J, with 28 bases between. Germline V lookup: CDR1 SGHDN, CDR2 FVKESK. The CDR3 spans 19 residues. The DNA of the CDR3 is TGTGCCAGCAGCCGTGGACAGCTAAGACTGGGAATGAGGGGAGAGACCCAGTACTTC. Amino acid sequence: CASSRGQLRLGMRGETQYF.

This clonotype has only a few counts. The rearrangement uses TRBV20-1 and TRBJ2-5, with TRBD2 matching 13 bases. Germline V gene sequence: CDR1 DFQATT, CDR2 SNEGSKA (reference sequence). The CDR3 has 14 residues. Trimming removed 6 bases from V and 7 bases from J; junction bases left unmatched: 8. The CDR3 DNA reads TGCAGTGCCGGACTAGCGGGGGAATCAGGGACCCAGTACTTC. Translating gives CSAGLAGESGTQYF.

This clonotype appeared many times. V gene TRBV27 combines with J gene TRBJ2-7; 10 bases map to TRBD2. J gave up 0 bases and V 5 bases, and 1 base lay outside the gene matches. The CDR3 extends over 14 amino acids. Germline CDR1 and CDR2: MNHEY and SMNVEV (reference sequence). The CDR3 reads CASSASGGSYEQYF. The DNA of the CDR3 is TGTGCCAGCAGTGCTAGCGGGGGCTCCTACGAGCAGTACTTC.

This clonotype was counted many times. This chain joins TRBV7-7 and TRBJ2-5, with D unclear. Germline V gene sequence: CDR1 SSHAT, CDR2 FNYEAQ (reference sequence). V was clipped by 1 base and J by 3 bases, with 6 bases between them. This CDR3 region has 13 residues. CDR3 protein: CASSLGVEETQYF. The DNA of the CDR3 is TGTGCCAGCAGCTTAGGGGTCGAAGAGACCCAGTACTTC.

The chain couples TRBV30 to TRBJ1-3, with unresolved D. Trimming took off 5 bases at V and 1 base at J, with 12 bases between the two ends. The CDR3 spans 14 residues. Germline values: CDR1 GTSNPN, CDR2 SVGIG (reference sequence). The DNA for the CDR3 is TGTGCCTGGGGCGCTAAACCGTCTGGAAACACCATATATTTT. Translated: CAWGAKPSGNTIYF.